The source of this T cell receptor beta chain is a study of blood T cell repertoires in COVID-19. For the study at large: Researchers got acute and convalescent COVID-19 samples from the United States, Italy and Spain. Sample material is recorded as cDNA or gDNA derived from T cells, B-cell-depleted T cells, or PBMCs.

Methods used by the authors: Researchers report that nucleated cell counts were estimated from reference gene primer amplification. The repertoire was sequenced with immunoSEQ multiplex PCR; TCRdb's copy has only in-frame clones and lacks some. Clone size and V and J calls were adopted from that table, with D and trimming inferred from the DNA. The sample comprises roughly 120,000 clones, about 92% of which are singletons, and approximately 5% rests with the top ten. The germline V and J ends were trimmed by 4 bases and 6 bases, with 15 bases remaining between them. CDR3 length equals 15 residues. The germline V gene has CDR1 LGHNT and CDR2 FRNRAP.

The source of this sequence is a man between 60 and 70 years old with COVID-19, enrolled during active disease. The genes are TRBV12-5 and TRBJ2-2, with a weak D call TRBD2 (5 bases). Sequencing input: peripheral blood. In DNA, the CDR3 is TGTGCTAGTGGTTCCAGAGGGATTTTGTCCGGGGAGCTGTTTTTT. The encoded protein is CASGSRGILSGELFF.